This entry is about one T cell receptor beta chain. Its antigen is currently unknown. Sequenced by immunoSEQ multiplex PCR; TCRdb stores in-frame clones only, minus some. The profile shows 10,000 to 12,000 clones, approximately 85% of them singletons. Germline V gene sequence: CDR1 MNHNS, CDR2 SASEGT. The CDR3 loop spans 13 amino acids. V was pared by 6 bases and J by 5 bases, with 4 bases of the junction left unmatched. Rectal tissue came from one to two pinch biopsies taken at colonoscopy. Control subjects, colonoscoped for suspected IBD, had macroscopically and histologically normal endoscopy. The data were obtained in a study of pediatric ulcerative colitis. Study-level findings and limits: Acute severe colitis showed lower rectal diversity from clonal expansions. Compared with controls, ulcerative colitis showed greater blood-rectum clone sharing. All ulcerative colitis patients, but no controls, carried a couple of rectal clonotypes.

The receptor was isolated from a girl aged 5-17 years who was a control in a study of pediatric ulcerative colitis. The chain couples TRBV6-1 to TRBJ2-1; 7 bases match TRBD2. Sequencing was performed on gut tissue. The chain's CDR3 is CASSQAGHNEQFF. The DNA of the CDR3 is TGTGCCAGCAGCCAAGCGGGACACAATGAGCAGTTCTTC.